These T cell receptor beta chains were read from a single sample in a study of metastatic and nonmetastatic thyroid tumors. TCRdb redid the clone calls on the PCR reads using MiXCR. The data show about 5,700 clones, more than 25% seen once. The specimen was adjacent normal tissue. The receptors shown here come from a female donor with papillary thyroid cancer or a benign thyroid nodule (not recorded which). Some clones in this sample may be carry-over from other donors' samples. Each CDR3 is given without its conserved first and last residue. The order of the fields is J gene, V gene, CDR3 protein.

J: TRBJ1-1; V: TRBV20-1; CDR3: SARGLGTEAF
J: TRBJ2-1; V: TRBV6-5; CDR3: ASSYNGAYNEQF
J: TRBJ2-7; V: TRBV6-1; CDR3: ASSRTSAVSYEQY
J: TRBJ2-7; V: TRBV27; CDR3: ASSTSDRLHEQY
J: TRBJ2-2; V: TRBV3-1; CDR3: ASSQAGSTGELF
J: TRBJ2-1; V: TRBV29-1; CDR3: SVPIGWRISNEQF
J: TRBJ2-7; V: TRBV12-3/TRBV12-4; CDR3: ASSWGSEAYEQY
J: TRBJ2-7; V: TRBV6-1; CDR3: ASSVNSGVGYEQY
J: TRBJ2-2; V: TRBV7-3; CDR3: ASSFGGHANTGELF
J: TRBJ2-1; V: TRBV20-1; CDR3: SARDWGLAGPPEQF
J: TRBJ2-7; V: TRBV19; CDR3: ASSFGGSYEQY
J: TRBJ2-7; V: TRBV10-3; CDR3: AISGIDRIQTYEQY
J: TRBJ1-1; V: TRBV28; CDR3: ASSPWGEQNTEAF
J: TRBJ1-2; V: TRBV6-2/TRBV6-3; CDR3: ANSYFGPSYSYT
J: TRBJ2-5; V: TRBV3-1; CDR3: ASSQMPPCLPETQY
J: TRBJ1-1; V: TRBV7-2; CDR3: ASSSNGVGPEAF
J: TRBJ1-6; V: TRBV3-1; CDR3: ASSPPGAFSSPLH
J: TRBJ2-7; V: TRBV13; CDR3: ASSTKGGDRASYEQY
J: TRBJ1-6; V: TRBV6-5; CDR3: ASSFAVATRGPASPLH
J: TRBJ1-4; V: TRBV4-3; CDR3: ASSQEMSTATNEKLF
J: TRBJ2-1; V: TRBV7-3; CDR3: ASSFRQGVNNEQF
J: TRBJ2-5; V: TRBV6-2/TRBV6-3; CDR3: ASSYASGGLNETQY
J: TRBJ2-4; V: TRBV4-1; CDR3: ASSQDPSRAKNIQY
J: TRBJ2-7; V: TRBV24-1; CDR3: ATMKQRYYEQY
J: TRBJ2-1; V: TRBV10-1; CDR3: ASSPRQGRLAGGPGNEQF
J: TRBJ1-5; V: TRBV28; CDR3: ASRRTGEANHPHH
J: TRBJ2-2; V: TRBV12-3/TRBV12-4; CDR3: ASSLSSGELF
J: TRBJ2-3; V: TRBV24-1; CDR3: ATSDRQGWTDTQY
J: TRBJ1-1; V: TRBV28; CDR3: ASSNPGWRTVNTEAF
J: TRBJ2-5; V: TRBV6-1; CDR3: ASRDHKGGQETQY
J: TRBJ2-1; V: TRBV28; CDR3: ASSLVLVGGPAYEQF
J: TRBJ2-4; V: TRBV24-1; CDR3: ATSDLPWMWRTAQMAKNIQY
J: TRBJ1-5; V: TRBV28; CDR3: ASRSRTGPSQPQH
J: TRBJ2-3; V: TRBV24-1; CDR3: ATSDPGTSGSTDTQY
J: TRBJ2-5; V: TRBV15; CDR3: ATSGLRTQTQY
J: TRBJ2-2; V: TRBV7-3; CDR3: ASSLGGRGSGELF
J: TRBJ2-5; V: TRBV30; CDR3: AWSPRRRIQETQY
J: TRBJ2-7; V: TRBV27; CDR3: ASSGFRDRDVEQY